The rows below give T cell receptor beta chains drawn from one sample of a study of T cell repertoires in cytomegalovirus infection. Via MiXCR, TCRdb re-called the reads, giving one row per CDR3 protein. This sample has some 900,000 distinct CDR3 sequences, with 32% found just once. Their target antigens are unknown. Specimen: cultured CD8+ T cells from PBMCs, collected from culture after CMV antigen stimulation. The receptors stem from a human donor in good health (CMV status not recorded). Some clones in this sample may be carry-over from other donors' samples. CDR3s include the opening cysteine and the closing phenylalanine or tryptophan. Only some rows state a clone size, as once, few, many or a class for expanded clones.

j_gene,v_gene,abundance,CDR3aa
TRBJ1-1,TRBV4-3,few,CASSQGRTGRHTEAFF
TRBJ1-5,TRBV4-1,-,CASSQVETGGQPQHF
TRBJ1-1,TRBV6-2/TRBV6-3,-,CASEGGLGTEAFF
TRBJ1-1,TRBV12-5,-,CASGLVLEGPGKNTEAFF
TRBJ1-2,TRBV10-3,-,CAIKGFTGGGSLDGYTF
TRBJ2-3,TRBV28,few,CASSSLNSGGTDTQYF
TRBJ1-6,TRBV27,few,CASSHSGVNNSPLHF
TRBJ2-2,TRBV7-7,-,CASSLMGDGELFF
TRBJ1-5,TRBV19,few,CASSIAGQGVDSGPQHF
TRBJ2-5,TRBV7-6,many,CASSKAETQYF
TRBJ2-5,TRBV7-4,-,CASSAETGNQETQYF
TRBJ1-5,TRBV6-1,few,CASSGHFWVNQPQHF
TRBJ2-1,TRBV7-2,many,CASSKGTSGGAGEQFF
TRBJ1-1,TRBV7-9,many,CASSPPVTALNTEAFF
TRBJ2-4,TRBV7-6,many,CASSLRTGAKNIQYF
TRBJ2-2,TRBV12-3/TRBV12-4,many,CASSLSAAGELFF
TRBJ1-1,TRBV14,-,CASMPTRGQSEAFF
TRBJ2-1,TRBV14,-,CASSQIINNEQFF
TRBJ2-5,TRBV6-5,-,CASSYSRPGRQETQYF
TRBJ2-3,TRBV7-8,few,CASSLGGGTLASTDTQYF
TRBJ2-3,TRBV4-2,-,CASSQAPGQGADTQYF
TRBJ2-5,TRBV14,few,CASSHLGEETQYF
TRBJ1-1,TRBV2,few,CASSEDGGNTEAFF
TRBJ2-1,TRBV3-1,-,CASSRDIAGGPPYNEQFF
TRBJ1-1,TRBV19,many,CASNNERLLEAFF
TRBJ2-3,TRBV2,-,CASSEGGNPGADTQYF
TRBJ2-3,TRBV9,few,CASSARLAGGRGDTQYF
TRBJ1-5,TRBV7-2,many,CASSLGQGWSNQPQHF
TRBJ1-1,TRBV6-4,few,CASSEVGGTEAFF
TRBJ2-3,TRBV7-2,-,CASSLVGAFRVDSTDTQYF
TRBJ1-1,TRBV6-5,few,CASSYSFPNTEAFF
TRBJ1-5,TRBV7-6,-,CASSFGKRQPQHF
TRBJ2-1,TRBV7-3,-,CASSPLGVVGPYNEQFF
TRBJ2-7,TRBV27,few,CASSLTGRGLPYEQYF
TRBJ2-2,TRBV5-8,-,CASSLGTHTGELFF
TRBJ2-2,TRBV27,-,CASSSRTGGTGELFF
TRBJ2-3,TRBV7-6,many,CASSLGRIVSTDTQYF